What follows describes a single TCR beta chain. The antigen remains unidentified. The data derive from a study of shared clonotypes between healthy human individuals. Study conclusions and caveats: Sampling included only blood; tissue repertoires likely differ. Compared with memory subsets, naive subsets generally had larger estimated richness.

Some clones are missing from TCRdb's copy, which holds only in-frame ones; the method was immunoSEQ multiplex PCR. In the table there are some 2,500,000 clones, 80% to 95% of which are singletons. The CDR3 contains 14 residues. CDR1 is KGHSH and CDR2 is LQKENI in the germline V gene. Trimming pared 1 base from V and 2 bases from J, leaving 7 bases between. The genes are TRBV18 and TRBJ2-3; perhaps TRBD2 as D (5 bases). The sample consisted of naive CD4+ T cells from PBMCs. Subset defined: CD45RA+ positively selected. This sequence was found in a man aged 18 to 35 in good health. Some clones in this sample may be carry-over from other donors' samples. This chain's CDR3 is CASSPLANTDTQYF. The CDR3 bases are TGTGCCAGCTCACCACTAGCGAACACAGATACGCAGTATTTT.